The 25 T cell receptor beta chains listed next were all sequenced from one sample in a study of CD8+ T cells in alopecia areata. Extraction and reverse transcription of RNA yielded cDNA as the sequencing template. The protocol was immunoSEQ multiplex PCR, while the TCRdb copy is restricted to in-frame clones and leaves out a portion. The repertoire consists of around 190,000 clones, with under 70% occurring once and the leading ten covering 4% to 5%. As for treatment: oral pan-JAK inhibitor, 5-10 mg twice daily. The material was CD4+ T cells sorted from blood, obtained at week 4, from a patient treated with tofacitinib. Receptors were obtained from a human donor with alopecia areata.

There are a few counts of this clone. The chain links TRBV5-1 to TRBJ1-1; 8 positions agree with TRBD1. Trimming at V came to 4 bases and at J to 4 bases, leaving 6 bases not matched to a gene. The CDR3 totals 14 residues. Germline CDR1 SGHRS, CDR2 YFSETQ. The CDR3 sequence: CASSDQTGATEAFF. In DNA form, the CDR3 reads TGCGCCAGCAGCGACCAGACAGGGGCCACTGAAGCTTTCTTT. The full variable domain, with the rest looked up from reference TRBV5-1 and TRBJ1-1, is KAGVTQTPRYLIKTRGQQVTLSCSPISGHRSVSWYQQTPGQGLQFLFEYFSETQRNKGNFPGRFSGRQFSNSRSEMNVSTLELGDSALYLCASSDQTGATEAFFGQGTRLTVV.

V is TRBV30 and J is TRBJ2-7; 7 bases line up with TRBD1. Per the germline V gene, CDR1 is GTSNPN and CDR2 is SVGIG (reference sequence). Unmatched junction bases numbered 12, after V lost 7 bases and J lost 6 bases. The CDR3 contains 13 residues. As DNA, the CDR3 is TGTGCCTATGCCGGGACAGCCTTGGGCGAGCAGTACTTC. Encoded protein: CAYAGTALGEQYF.

V and J are TRBV21-1 and TRBJ2-7; the table calls TRBD2, which could not be checked here. TRBV21-1 is a listed pseudogene. The CDR3 loop spans 15 amino acids. Here the CDR3 reads CASSNEAGCTYEQYF. Here the CDR3 DNA reads TGTGCCAGCAGCAATGAGGCCGGGTGCACCTACGAGCAGTACTTC.

CDR3: CASSLAKGQENSPLHF. CDR3 nucleotide sequence: TGTGCCAGCAGCTTGGCCAAGGGACAGGAGAATTCACCCCTCCACTTT. V and J are TRBV5-4 and TRBJ1-6; 8 bases are a match to TRBD1. The V segment lost 0 bases and the J segment 7 bases; nucleotides outside the gene matches: 6. This CDR3 contains 16 residues. CDR1 and CDR2 from the germline V gene are SGHNT and YYREEE (reference sequence).

This clone appeared a few times. The chain employs TRBV30 and TRBJ1-5; D is uncertain. CDR1 GTSNPN and CDR2 SVGIG come from the germline V gene (reference sequence). CDR3 length: 13 residues. V dropped 4 bases and J dropped 7 bases, with 14 bases sitting between them. CDR3 residues: CAWTMRLKQPQHF. The CDR3 nucleotides read TGTGCCTGGACGATGAGGTTGAAGCAGCCCCAGCATTTT.

The chain joins TRBV29-1 to TRBJ2-3, with a tentative D call TRBD1 (6 bases). CDR1 and CDR2 (germline): SQVTM, ANQGSEA. Trimming shortened V by 6 bases and J by 2 bases, and 9 bases separated the two germline ends. CDR3 size: 12 residues. The CDR3 DNA follows: TGCAGCGTCCACAGGGTCACAGATACGCAGTATTTT. Encoded protein: CSVHRVTDTQYF.

The chain joins TRBV7-2 to TRBJ1-6; 9 bases match TRBD1. This CDR3 is 15 amino acids long. After removal of 3 bases from V and 7 bases from J, the junction contained 4 bases not matched to a gene. The germline V gene encodes CDR1 SGHTA and CDR2 FQGNSA. CDR3 DNA sequence: TGTGCCAGCAGCTTCGGGACAGGGTACAATTCACCCCTCCACTTT. Amino acids: CASSFGTGYNSPLHF.

This clone was detected only a few times. This chain joins TRBV29-1 and TRBJ2-5, with D perhaps TRBD1 or TRBD2 (5 bases each). Germline CDR1 SQVTM, CDR2 ANQGSEA. The germline V and J ends were trimmed by 7 bases and 4 bases, with 13 bases remaining between them. CDR3 size: 12 residues. The CDR3 region has the DNA TGCAGCGCAGGGACCTTCCGAGAGACCCAGTACTTC. It translates to CSAGTFRETQYF.

This clone was observed a few times. This chain links TRBV30 with TRBJ2-3; the D gene is possibly TRBD1 (5 bases). The CDR3 consists of 13 residues. Germline-derived CDR1 and CDR2 are GTSNPN and SVGIG (reference sequence). V lost 0 bases to trimming and J lost 4 bases, with 8 bases between them. CDR3 DNA: TGTGCCTGGAGTGTACAGGACCCAGATACGCAGTATTTT. It codes for CAWSVQDPDTQYF.

There are a few counts of this clone. This same CDR3 is encoded by further DNA sequences in the sample. V is TRBV29-1 and J is TRBJ1-1, with TRBD1 identical over 7 bases. The germline gives CDR1 SQVTM, CDR2 ANQGSEA. This CDR3 is 13 amino acids long. With 7 bases clipped from V and 0 bases from J, the junction kept 5 bases outside the gene matches. The CDR3 loop reads CSAGTAMNTEAFF. For the CDR3, the DNA is TGCAGCGCCGGGACAGCCATGAACACTGAAGCTTTCTTT. Full variable domain (rest looked up from reference TRBV29-1 and TRBJ1-1): SAVISQKPSRDICQRGTSLTIQCQVDSQVTMMFWYRQQPGQSLTLIATANQGSEATYESGFVIDKFPISRPNLTFSTLTVSNMSPEDSSIYLCSAGTAMNTEAFFGQGTRLTVV.

This sequence joins TRBV5-1 and TRBJ2-5; a weak D match, TRBD1 (5 bases). In germline, CDR1 is SGHRS, CDR2 YFSETQ. The V gene lost 2 bases and the J gene lost 4 bases, with 12 bases spanning the gap. CDR3 size: 14 residues. As DNA, the CDR3 is TGCGCCAGCAGCTTAGAGCAGGGTGGAGAGACCCAGTACTTC. It specifies CASSLEQGGETQYF.

This chain joins TRBV5-1 and TRBJ2-1, with D maybe TRBD1 (5 bases). This CDR3 has 13 residues. The germline gives CDR1 SGHRS, CDR2 YFSETQ. Trimming pared 4 bases from V and 9 bases from J, leaving 14 bases between. As DNA, the CDR3 is TGCGCCAGCAGCCCGCAGGGATCTGGTGAGCAGTTCTTC. Its protein is CASSPQGSGEQFF.

This clone appeared a few times. The V call is TRBV19, the J call TRBJ2-2; D is perhaps TRBD1 (7 bases). The CDR3 is 14 amino acids. The germline gives CDR1 LNHDA, CDR2 SQIVND (reference sequence). Trimming removed 5 bases at V and 2 bases at J, with 9 bases between. The CDR3 DNA sequence: TGTGCCAGTAGTGGAGGGGGCAACACCGGGGAGCTGTTTTTT. Protein: CASSGGGNTGELFF.

A few counts support this clone. V gene TRBV29-1 combines with J gene TRBJ1-2; tentatively, D is TRBD1 (5 bases). Trimming stripped 5 bases from V and 4 bases from J, with 17 bases between. The CDR3 spans 14 residues. The germline V gene has CDR1 SQVTM and CDR2 ANQGSEA. The CDR3 DNA is TGCAGCGTTCCACCCGAGGGGAGGGCCTATGGCTACACCTTC. It translates to CSVPPEGRAYGYTF.

The genes are TRBV4-3 and TRBJ2-5, with D perhaps TRBD1 or TRBD2 (5 bases each). Germline CDR1 LGHNA, CDR2 YSLEER. V was cut by 0 bases and J by 2 bases, with 13 bases left in between. CDR3 size: 16 residues. In nucleotides, the CDR3 is TGCGCCAGCAGCCAAGATATTGGGACGGGACAAGAGACCCAGTACTTC. Its protein is CASSQDIGTGQETQYF.

The chain has TRBV5-1 and TRBJ2-7, with TRBD1 identical over 8 bases. Per the germline V gene, CDR1 is SGHRS and CDR2 is YFSETQ. Unmatched junction bases numbered 8, after V lost 5 bases and J lost 7 bases. This CDR3 has 13 residues. CDR3 sequence: CASSRTGTTEQYF. The CDR3 region has the DNA TGCGCCAGCAGTCGGACAGGGACGACTGAGCAGTACTTC.

This sequence joins TRBV12-5 and TRBJ2-1; D tentatively reads TRBD1 or TRBD2 (5 bases each). This CDR3 has 14 amino acids. Germline V gene lookup returns CDR1 LGHNT and CDR2 FRNRAP. The ends were cut back, 5 bases at V and 4 bases at J, with 12 bases in the middle. Written as DNA, the CDR3 is TGTGCTAGTGGTGCCGGGACCGCTTACAATGAGCAGTTCTTC. This encodes CASGAGTAYNEQFF.

The chain recombines TRBV6-5 with TRBJ1-1, with D tentatively TRBD1 (6 bases). Germline CDR1 and CDR2: MNHEY and SVGAGI. Trimming left V 6 bases short and J 0 bases short, with 14 bases between. This CDR3 region has 15 residues. CDR3 region: CASSGLDRLNTEAFF. CDR3 DNA sequence: TGTGCCAGCAGCGGACTGGACAGACTGAACACTGAAGCTTTCTTT.

The genes are TRBV5-1 and TRBJ1-2; 10 bases map to TRBD1. This CDR3 has 16 amino acids. The V gene's germline CDR1 is SGHRS and CDR2 YFSETQ. The V and J ends lost 5 bases and 4 bases, in that order; junction bases with no gene match: 11. Here the CDR3 reads CASRSSGTGVPYGYTF. The DNA for the CDR3 is TGCGCCAGCAGATCTTCCGGGACAGGGGTCCCCTATGGCTACACCTTC.

This clone was observed a handful of times. The chain recombines TRBV7-9 with TRBJ2-3; TRBD2 matches 8 bases. Trimming removed 5 bases from V and 2 bases from J; junction bases left unmatched: 6. The length of the CDR3 is 15 residues. Germline V CDR1 and CDR2: SEHNR, FQNEAQ (reference sequence). The CDR3 region is CASSTHGGATDTQYF. The CDR3 coding sequence is TGTGCCAGCAGCACTCACGGGGGGGCCACAGATACGCAGTATTTT. Full variable domain (missing parts from reference TRBV7-9 and TRBJ2-3): DTGVSQNPRHKITKRGQNVTFRCDPISEHNRLYWYRQTLGQGPEFLTYFQNEAQLEKSRLLSDRFSAERPKGSFSTLEIQRTEQGDSAMYLCASSTHGGATDTQYFGPGTRLTVL.

This chain links TRBV2 with TRBJ1-5, with TRBD1 as a possible D gene (5 bases). From germline, CDR1 is SNHLY and CDR2 FYNNEI. V lost 7 bases, J lost 4 bases, and 11 bases lay in between. This CDR3 spans 13 amino acids. The CDR3 DNA is TGTGCCAGCAAAGACGCAGGGAATCAGCCCCAGCATTTT. This sequence encodes CASKDAGNQPQHF. Full variable domain (remainder filled in from reference TRBV2 and TRBJ1-5): EPEVTQTPSHQVTQMGQEVILRCVPISNHLYFYWYRQILGQKVEFLVSFYNNEISEKSEIFDDQFSVERPDGSNFTLKIRSTKLEDSAMYFCASKDAGNQPQHFGDGTRLSIL.

This clone was detected only once. The chain carries TRBV7-2 and TRBJ2-1, with 7 bases lining up with TRBD1. J gave up 9 bases and V 5 bases, and 7 bases lay outside the gene matches. This CDR3 spans 13 amino acids. Germline CDR1 reads SGHTA; CDR2 reads FQGNSA. As DNA, the CDR3 is TGTGCCAGCAGCGTCAGCAGGGACAGTGAGCAGTTCTTC. Amino acids: CASSVSRDSEQFF.

V and J are TRBV7-8 and TRBJ2-5; D remains ambiguous. Looked up from germline, CDR1 is SGHVS and CDR2 is FQNEAQ. Trimming took off 4 bases at V and 2 bases at J, with 8 bases between the two ends. The CDR3 consists of 13 residues. As DNA, the CDR3 is TGTGCCAGCAGCTCTGGAACACAAGAGACCCAGTACTTC. Translated: CASSSGTQETQYF.

This clone was seen only a few times. The sample has other DNA sequences that encode this CDR3 too. This sequence joins TRBV7-2 and TRBJ1-5, with unresolved D. Germline V lookup: CDR1 SGHTA, CDR2 FQGNSA. V lost 5 bases and J lost 5, with 10 bases in between. This CDR3 has 13 amino acids. The DNA for the CDR3 is TGTGCCAGCAGCCCCCGTGGGGATCAGCCCCAGCATTTT. Its protein product is CASSPRGDQPQHF.

This clone is a singleton in its sample. The sample holds other DNA sequences that translate to the same CDR3. CDR3 sequence reads: CASSLGQSTDTQYF. The CDR3 bases are TGCGCCAGCAGCTTGGGGCAGAGTACAGATACGCAGTATTTT. The chain combines TRBV5-1 with TRBJ2-3; D call uncertain. Germline V gene lookup returns CDR1 SGHRS and CDR2 YFSETQ. The CDR3 runs to 14 residues. Trimming removed 0 bases from V and 3 bases from J, with 8 bases in between.